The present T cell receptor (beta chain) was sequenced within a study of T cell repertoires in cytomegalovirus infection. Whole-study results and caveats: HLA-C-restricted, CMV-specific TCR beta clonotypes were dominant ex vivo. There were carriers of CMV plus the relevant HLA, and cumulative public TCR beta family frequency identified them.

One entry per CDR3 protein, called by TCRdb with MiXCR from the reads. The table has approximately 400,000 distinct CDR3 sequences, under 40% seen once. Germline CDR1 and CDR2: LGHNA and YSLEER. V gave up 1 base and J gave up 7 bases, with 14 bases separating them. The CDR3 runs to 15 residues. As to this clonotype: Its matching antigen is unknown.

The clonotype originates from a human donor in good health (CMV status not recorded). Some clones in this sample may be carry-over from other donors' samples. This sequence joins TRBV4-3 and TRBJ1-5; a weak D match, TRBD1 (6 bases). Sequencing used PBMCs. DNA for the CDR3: TGCGCCAGCAGCCAAGTTTTGGGGGCGGGACAGCCCCAGCATTTT. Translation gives CASSQVLGAGQPQHF.